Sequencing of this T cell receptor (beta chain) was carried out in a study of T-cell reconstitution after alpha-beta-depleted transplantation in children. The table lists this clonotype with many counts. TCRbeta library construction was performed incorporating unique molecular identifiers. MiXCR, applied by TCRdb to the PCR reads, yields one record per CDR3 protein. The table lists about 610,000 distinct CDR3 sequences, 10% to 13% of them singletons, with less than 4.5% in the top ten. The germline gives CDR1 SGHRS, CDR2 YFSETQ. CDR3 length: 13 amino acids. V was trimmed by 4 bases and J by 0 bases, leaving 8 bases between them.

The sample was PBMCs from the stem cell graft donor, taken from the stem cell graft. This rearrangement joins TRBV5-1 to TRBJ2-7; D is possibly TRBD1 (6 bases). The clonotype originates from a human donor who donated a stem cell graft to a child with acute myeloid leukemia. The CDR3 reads CASSGTHSYEQYF. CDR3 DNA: TGCGCCAGCAGCGGGACACACTCCTACGAGCAGTACTTC.